Listed below are T cell receptor beta chains from one sample, sequenced in a study of cytomegalovirus exposure and HLA in healthy donors. Sequencing was performed with immunoSEQ multiplex PCR; in TCRdb, only in-frame clones are kept and a portion is missing. The sample holds around 130,000 clones, approximately 85% seen once. Sequenced sample: PBMCs. Source of these receptors: a boy between 5 and 17 years old in good health and CMV-seronegative. CDR3s include the opening cysteine and the closing phenylalanine or tryptophan.

v_call: TRBV5-1; j_call: TRBJ2-7; cdr3_aa: CASSFQGESYEQYF
v_call: TRBV5-4; j_call: TRBJ2-1; cdr3_aa: CASSSLGVDEQFF
v_call: TRBV5-4; j_call: TRBJ1-3; cdr3_aa: CASSLAGTGLLGNTIYF
v_call: TRBV4-3; j_call: TRBJ1-2; cdr3_aa: CASSRPDSYGYPF
v_call: TRBV2; j_call: TRBJ1-5; cdr3_aa: CASMGPLGDQPQHF
v_call: TRBV7-9; j_call: TRBJ1-1; cdr3_aa: CASSFQGEAFF
v_call: TRBV5-8; j_call: TRBJ1-5; cdr3_aa: CALAPGPAGQPQHF
v_call: TRBV6-5; j_call: TRBJ2-7; cdr3_aa: CASSTGTPSYEQYF
v_call: TRBV15; j_call: TRBJ2-7; cdr3_aa: CATRFQGQASDEQYF
v_call: TRBV9; j_call: TRBJ2-2; cdr3_aa: CASSVPPGSAGELFF